The 26 T cell receptor beta chains given below trace back to one sample, sequenced in a study of T cell responses to AZD1222 COVID-19 vaccine (dated by TCRdb to the early 2020s). Reading the label with the study, this specimen's time point is: baseline before first vaccination. Library preparation employed the immunoSEQ multiplex PCR assay. TCRdb re-hosts the immuneACCESS table, in-frame sequences only. Its copies lack some clones; in the studies checked, an unresolved V gene accounts for under half of them, and the cause for the rest is not known. Here the sample has 95,000 to 100,000 clones; about 90% occur a single time. The ten largest clones take up about 15% of the sample. The sample was peripheral blood, taken on day 0 of AZD1222 vaccination. The receptors originated from an adult in good health.

Here the CDR3 reads CASSPGRDFQETQYF. CDR3 bases: TGTGCCAGCAGCCCCGGCCGGGACTTCCAAGAGACCCAGTACTTC. The gene calls are TRBV7-9 and TRBJ2-5, with a possible D match to TRBD2 (6 bases). V shed 5 bases and J shed 1 base, with 14 bases lying between them. This CDR3 contains 15 residues. Germline V gene sequence: CDR1 SEHNR, CDR2 FQNEAQ (reference sequence).

The CDR3 DNA reads as TGCGCCAGCAGCTTGGTGGTCACTAACACCGGGGAGCTGTTTTTT. This encodes CASSLVVTNTGELFF. This chain connects TRBV5-1 to TRBJ2-2, with D unresolved. Germline CDR1 is SGHRS and CDR2 is YFSETQ. Trimming shortened V by 0 bases and J by 2 bases, and 8 bases separated the two germline ends. This CDR3 region has 15 residues.

The chain joins TRBV21-1 to TRBJ1-1. TRBV21-1 is a recognized pseudogene. The CDR3 consists of 11 residues. CDR3 in amino acids: CASSLNTEAFF. CDR3 nucleotides: TGTGCCAGCAGCTTGAACACTGAAGCTTTCTTT.

The chain links TRBV4-1 to TRBJ1-5; possibly TRBD1 for D (6 bases). V lost 5 bases to trimming and J lost 2 bases, with 13 bases between them. The CDR3 consists of 15 residues. Germline V gene sequence: CDR1 MGHRA, CDR2 YSYEKL. CDR3 region: CASSVQGTGNQPQHF. The CDR3 coding sequence is TGCGCCAGCAGCGTTCAGGGGACGGGCAATCAGCCCCAGCATTTT.

The V and J genes are TRBV6-5 and TRBJ1-2; D is possibly TRBD1 (5 bases). The germline gives CDR1 MNHEY, CDR2 SVGAGI. CDR3 length: 14 amino acids. The ends were cut back, 6 bases at V and 4 bases at J, with 15 bases in the middle. The chain's CDR3 is CASRSQQDPYGYTF. The CDR3 DNA reads TGTGCCAGCAGATCCCAACAGGACCCCTATGGCTACACCTTC.

This chain connects TRBV9 to TRBJ2-7, with D possibly being TRBD1 or TRBD2 (6 bases each). CDR3 length: 15 residues. Germline lookup yields CDR1 SGDLS and CDR2 YYNGEE. The V end lost 2 bases, the J end lost 2 bases, and 14 bases lay between the germline ends. In DNA form, the CDR3 reads TGTGCCAGCAGCGTCGGGGGCAGGGGAACCTACGAGCAGTACTTC. It specifies CASSVGGRGTYEQYF.

The chain employs TRBV10-1 and TRBJ2-2; weak D call: TRBD2 (6 bases). V shed 6 bases and J shed 1 base, with 9 bases lying between them. Germline V gene sequence: CDR1 WNHNN, CDR2 SYGVQD (reference sequence). This CDR3 contains 14 residues. The CDR3 loop is CASSRELNTGELFF. The CDR3 DNA sequence: TGCGCCAGCAGCCGGGAGTTGAACACCGGGGAGCTGTTTTTT.

The chain joins TRBV7-7 to TRBJ2-1; 7 bases are a match to TRBD2. The CDR3 totals 16 residues. Germline V gene data show CDR1 as SSHAT and CDR2 as FNYEAQ (reference sequence). V gave up 2 bases and J gave up 6 bases; unmatched junction bases: 10. In DNA form, the CDR3 reads TGTGCCAGCAGCTTAAGCGCTAGCGGAGGGGTCAATGAGCAGTTCTTC. Amino acid sequence: CASSLSASGGVNEQFF.

The J gene is TRBJ1-4, the V gene TRBV5-1, with D perhaps matching TRBD1 (6 bases). V lost 4 bases and J 8 bases, leaving 21 bases between the germline ends. The CDR3 spans 16 residues. Germline V gives CDR1 SGHRS, CDR2 YFSETQ. CDR3 residues: CASSPENRDYTEKLFF. CDR3 nucleotide sequence: TGCGCCAGCAGCCCAGAAAACAGGGATTATACAGAAAAACTGTTTTTT.

V is TRBV5-1 and J is TRBJ1-1; unclear D gene. The CDR3 covers 13 residues. Trimming removed 4 bases at V and 7 bases at J, with 14 bases between. Germline-derived CDR1 and CDR2 are SGHRS and YFSETQ. The CDR3 DNA follows: TGCGCCAGCAGCCTTAATGACCGGATTGAAGCTTTCTTT. This codes for CASSLNDRIEAFF. Full variable domain (missing parts from reference TRBV5-1 and TRBJ1-1): KAGVTQTPRYLIKTRGQQVTLSCSPISGHRSVSWYQQTPGQGLQFLFEYFSETQRNKGNFPGRFSGRQFSNSRSEMNVSTLELGDSALYLCASSLNDRIEAFFGQGTRLTVV.

The chain employs TRBV6-5 and TRBJ2-1; possibly TRBD1 for D (5 bases). Trimming took off 4 bases at V and 7 bases at J, with 8 bases between the two ends. Germline loops: CDR1 MNHEY, CDR2 SVGAGI. This CDR3 has 12 residues. CDR3 sequence: CASSFRGNEQFF. CDR3 nucleotide sequence: TGTGCCAGCAGTTTTAGGGGTAATGAGCAGTTCTTC.

This clone was seen only once. The V call is TRBV28, the J call TRBJ2-4; TRBD1 matches 10 bases. CDR1 is MDHEN and CDR2 is SYDVKM in the germline V gene. The CDR3 covers 13 residues. V was pared by 6 bases and J by 4 bases, with 0 bases of the junction left unmatched. CDR3 protein: CASRGQGKNIQYF. The CDR3 bases are TGTGCCAGCAGGGGACAGGGGAAAAACATTCAGTACTTC.

In this sample, this clone turned up a few times. This chain links TRBV27 with TRBJ2-1, with D uncertain. The CDR3 loop spans 16 amino acids. Between the trimmed V and J ends, which lost 3 bases and 3 bases, there was a span of 15 bases. In germline, CDR1 is MNHEY, CDR2 SMNVEV (reference sequence). As DNA, the CDR3 is TGTGCCAGCAGTTTGACGTTCCCCACTATCTACAATGAGCAGTTCTTC. Amino acids: CASSLTFPTIYNEQFF.

This clone was counted only a few times. V is TRBV3-1 (or the pseudogene TRBV3-2) and J is TRBJ1-1; D may be TRBD1 (5 bases). CDR3 size: 17 residues. The V gene's germline CDR1 is LGHDT and CDR2 YNNKEL (reference sequence). V was clipped by 0 bases and J by 1 base, with 15 bases between them. The CDR3 coding sequence is TGTGCCAGCAGCCAAGATCGGGGGGATGTTGGGAACACTGAAGCTTTCTTT. Encoded protein: CASSQDRGDVGNTEAFF.

The CDR3 sequence: CASSPKTGGPDYQPQHF. The CDR3 DNA is TGTGCCAGCTCTCCAAAGACGGGGGGCCCAGATTATCAGCCCCAGCATTTT. The rearrangement joins TRBV18 to TRBJ1-5; TRBD1 might be the D (6 bases). Germline CDR1 KGHSH, CDR2 LQKENI. Trimming pared 6 bases from V and 5 bases from J, leaving 23 bases between. The length of the CDR3 is 17 residues.

J is TRBJ1-5 and V is TRBV19; D remains ambiguous. The V end lost 4 bases, the J end lost 2 bases, and 12 bases lay between the germline ends. The CDR3 runs 15 residues. Germline V CDR1 and CDR2: LNHDA, SQIVND (reference sequence). CDR3 nucleotide sequence: TGTGCCAGTAGTAATCGCGTCGGTGGCAATCAGCCCCAGCATTTT. Translation gives CASSNRVGGNQPQHF.

The chain joins TRBV20-1 to TRBJ2-5; either TRBD1 or TRBD2 may fit D (6 bases each). The CDR3 sequence is 13 residues long. V was clipped by 3 bases and J by 5 bases, with 13 bases between them. Germline V gene data show CDR1 as DFQATT and CDR2 as SNEGSKA (reference sequence). CDR3 nucleotide sequence: TGCAGTGCTAGTATCACAGGGAGGGAGACCCAGTACTTC. Its translation is CSASITGRETQYF.

The gene calls are TRBV15 and TRBJ1-6, with D unclear. CDR3 length: 13 amino acids. V gave up 4 bases and J gave up 3 bases, with 4 bases separating them. In germline, CDR1 is LNHNV, CDR2 YYDKDF (reference sequence). This chain's CDR3 is CATSKDYNSPLHF. CDR3 nucleotide sequence: TGTGCCACCAGCAAAGACTATAATTCACCCCTCCACTTT.

The gene calls are TRBV3-1 (or the pseudogene TRBV3-2) and TRBJ1-3; D gene uncertain. V lost 0 bases and J 4 bases, leaving 10 bases between the germline ends. Germline V lookup: CDR1 LGHDT, CDR2 YNNKEL (reference sequence). The CDR3 extends over 15 amino acids. This CDR3 reads CASSQEGRQGNTIYF. For the CDR3, the DNA is TGTGCCAGCAGCCAAGAAGGCCGGCAGGGAAACACCATATATTTT.

This rearrangement joins TRBV4-1 to TRBJ1-2; D gene ambiguous. Germline CDR1 is MGHRA and CDR2 is YSYEKL. V dropped 3 bases and J dropped 8 bases, with 13 bases sitting between them. The CDR3 covers 13 residues. CDR3 residues: CASSQGFPVGYTF. CDR3 nucleotide sequence: TGCGCCAGCAGCCAGGGGTTCCCGGTGGGCTACACCTTC.

The V call is TRBV13, the J call TRBJ1-2; TRBD1 might be the D (5 bases). The CDR3 totals 12 residues. Per germline, CDR1 PRHDT and CDR2 FYEKMQ (reference sequence). Trimming took 8 bases from V and 4 from J, leaving 11 bases between them. CDR3 in amino acids: CASSLGGYGYTF. As DNA, the CDR3 is TGTGCCAGCTCCTTGGGGGGCTATGGCTACACCTTC.

The chain has TRBV28 and TRBJ2-6, with 7 bases identical to TRBD1. CDR3 length: 14 residues. The germline gives CDR1 MDHEN, CDR2 SYDVKM. J was trimmed by 2 bases and V by 5 bases; bases with no gene match: 0. The CDR3: CASSGTAGANVLTF. CDR3 in DNA: TGTGCCAGCAGTGGGACAGCTGGGGCCAACGTCCTGACTTTC.

A remark on this clone: Other DNA sequences within the sample encode an identical CDR3. This CDR3 is CASTTQGPRAFF. Written as DNA, the CDR3 is TGTGCCAGCACTACACAGGGCCCTCGAGCTTTCTTT. This chain links TRBV2 with TRBJ1-1; tentatively, D is TRBD1 (6 bases). Germline values: CDR1 SNHLY, CDR2 FYNNEI. This CDR3 has 12 residues. V lost 7 bases and J lost 10, with 16 bases in between.

The chain links TRBV2 to TRBJ2-7; D not resolved. CDR1 is SNHLY, CDR2 FYNNEI, per germline. The CDR3 has 12 amino acids. The ends were cut back, 8 bases at V and 4 bases at J, with 12 bases in the middle. The CDR3 DNA reads TGTGCCAGCGAAATCCAGTCATACGAGCAGTACTTC. It yields the protein CASEIQSYEQYF.

The V call is TRBV6-5, the J call TRBJ1-3, with no clear D. Germline CDR1 reads MNHEY; CDR2 reads SVGAGI. The germline V and J ends were trimmed by 0 bases and 7 bases, with 7 bases remaining between them. This CDR3 region has 13 residues. The CDR3 here is CASSYSRWNTIYF. The CDR3 nucleotides are TGTGCCAGCAGTTACTCGAGATGGAACACCATATATTTT.

In nucleotides, the CDR3 is TGTGCCAGCAGCTTCGGGACACCATATGGCTACACCTTC. Translation: CASSFGTPYGYTF. V and J are TRBV7-9 and TRBJ1-2, with D possibly being TRBD1 (6 bases). The V end lost 3 bases, the J end lost 5 bases, and 10 bases lay between the germline ends. CDR1 is SEHNR, CDR2 FQNEAQ, per germline (reference sequence). The CDR3 is made up of 13 amino acids.